This is a list of T cell receptor beta chains from one sample in a study of naive and memory T cell subsets. Using its own MiXCR run on the UMI-ligation and nested PCR reads, TCRdb lists one record per CDR3 protein. The data hold around 160,000 distinct CDR3 sequences, with about a sixth observed a single time. Specimen: naive CD4+ T cells from blood. These receptors originate from a human donor in good health. CDR3s leave out the opening cysteine and the closing phenylalanine or tryptophan. Fields, in order: V gene, J gene, CDR3 protein.

>TRBV30|TRBJ2-1
AWSLSEGRVAYNEQF
>TRBV7-9|TRBJ2-7
ASSQGQGAHEQY
>TRBV27|TRBJ2-2
ASSKIRGRRSTGELF
>TRBV5-1|TRBJ2-1
ASSPAGVAGNEQF
>TRBV5-1|TRBJ2-7
ASSPTSGSTHEQY
>TRBV12-3/TRBV12-4|TRBJ2-7
ASKPTRRSYEQY
>TRBV14|TRBJ2-5
ASSQGIRDRGERETQY
>TRBV11-1|TRBJ2-3
ASRNDRGSSTDTQY
>TRBV6-5|TRBJ2-2
ASSSPGGRAAGTGELF
>TRBV29-1|TRBJ2-5
SVEDPIGRGAEETQY
>TRBV7-6|TRBJ2-1
ASSQSLDGFEQF
>TRBV5-4|TRBJ1-6
ANSRRTGDHSPLH
>TRBV20-1|TRBJ2-7
SARGGLAGEQY
>TRBV14|TRBJ2-4
ASSQANPNIQY
>TRBV20-1|TRBJ2-1
SALDNEQF
>TRBV5-5|TRBJ1-1
ASSFGAGMNTEAF
>TRBV20-1|TRBJ2-7
SAIKSGVDEQY
>TRBV7-9|TRBJ2-1
ASSLIMNEQF
>TRBV3-1|TRBJ2-3
ASSRSIEKGARTDTQY
>TRBV29-1|TRBJ2-1
SVVGQGVSYNEQF
>TRBV20-1|TRBJ2-3
SAPRLAVTSTDTQY
>TRBV6-4|TRBJ1-1
ASSSLGTGVNTEAF
>TRBV4-1|TRBJ2-1
ASSQVTAQSYNEQF
>TRBV27|TRBJ2-6
ASSLFAQGGLVGANVLT
>TRBV20-1|TRBJ2-3
SARTVSSESLDTQY
>TRBV7-6|TRBJ2-1
ASSLVQDNEQF
>TRBV11-2|TRBJ2-2
ASSSYKKKPTGELF
>TRBV18|TRBJ2-7
ASSPMQTYEQY
>TRBV7-2|TRBJ2-2
ASSLVGGGRTGELF